Presented here are 16 T cell receptor beta chains from one specimen sequenced in a study of CD8 T cells in ankylosing spondylitis. General study points: Seven to nine highly homologous variants made up a TCR beta motif that seemed to typify ankylosing spondylitis blood.

These receptors have no known antigen. TCRdb reanalysed the 5' RACE reads using MiXCR and keeps one entry per CDR3 protein. The sample yields 750,000 to 850,000 distinct CDR3 sequences, about 10% seen once. Sequencing used blood, either unsorted or a sorted T cell fraction (not recorded which). These receptor sequences come from a male donor with ankylosing spondylitis.

CDR3 nucleotide sequence: TGTGCCAGCAGGGTACTTGCAGGGGAGCTGTTTTTT. Encoded protein: CASRVLAGELFF. The chain employs TRBV6-5 and TRBJ2-2, with D unclear. V was pared by 6 bases and J by 8 bases, with 10 bases between. The V gene's germline CDR1 is MNHEY and CDR2 SVGAGI. The CDR3 totals 12 residues.

In its sample, this clonotype was seen a few times. The gene calls are TRBV2 and TRBJ1-5; D unresolved. The CDR3 sequence is 14 residues long. Germline-derived CDR1 and CDR2 are SNHLY and FYNNEI. V was pared by 7 bases and J by 0 bases, with 10 bases between. The CDR3 bases are TGTGCCAGCACCCCAGCAGATAGCAATCAGCCCCAGCATTTT. Amino acid sequence: CASTPADSNQPQHF.

Details on this clonotype: The conserved phenylalanine or tryptophan normally closing the CDR3 is absent here, so this likely arose from a read error. The chain combines TRBV12-3 or TRBV12-4 with TRBJ2-1; 9 bases fit TRBD2. The CDR3 loop spans 17 amino acids. The J segment lost 3 bases and the V segment lost 5 bases, leaving 11 bases of the junction unmatched. The CDR3 coding sequence is TGTGCCAGCAGTCGGGTAGGGTCTAGCGGGATCTACAATGAGCAGTTCCTC. Protein: CASSRVGSSGIYNEQFL.

This clonotype was seen a handful of times. The chain couples TRBV15 to TRBJ1-6, with D possibly TRBD1 on 5 matching bases. CDR3 length: 14 amino acids. The germline CDR1 and CDR2 sequences are LNHNV and YYDKDF (reference sequence). Trimming removed 0 bases at V and 10 bases at J, with 10 bases between. In DNA, the CDR3 is TGTGCCACCAGCAGAGATTTAGGGGTCTCACCCCTCCACTTT. This codes for CATSRDLGVSPLHF. The complete variable domain, with remaining parts taken from reference TRBV15 and TRBJ1-6, reads DAMVIQNPRYQVTQFGKPVTLSCSQTLNHNVMYWYQQKSSQAPKLLFHYYDKDFNNEADTPDNFQSRRPNTSFCFLDIRSPGLGDTAMYLCATSRDLGVSPLHFGNGTRLTVT.

The chain uses TRBV7-2 and TRBJ2-7, with D possibly being TRBD2 (6 bases). The CDR3 contains 13 residues. Germline lookup yields CDR1 SGHTA and CDR2 FQGNSA. V was trimmed by 5 bases and J by 2 bases, leaving 10 bases between them. This chain's CDR3 is CASSRTTTYEQYF. CDR3 DNA sequence: TGTGCCAGCAGCAGGACTACCACCTACGAGCAGTACTTC.

The chain links TRBV20-1 to TRBJ2-1; the D gene is possibly TRBD1 (5 bases). The CDR3 has 14 residues. Germline lookup yields CDR1 DFQATT and CDR2 SNEGSKA (reference sequence). V gave up 3 bases and J gave up 1 base, with 10 bases separating them. The CDR3 DNA reads as TGCAGTGCTAGCGGACACAAATCCTACAATGAGCAGTTCTTC. Protein sequence: CSASGHKSYNEQFF.

The rearrangement joins TRBV4-3 to TRBJ1-4; D is unresolved. The germline gives CDR1 LGHNA, CDR2 YSLEER. V shed 0 bases and J shed 8 bases, with 13 bases lying between them. This CDR3 is 15 amino acids long. As DNA, the CDR3 is TGCGCCAGCAGCCAAGATTCATGGACGAGGGAAAAACTGTTTTTT. Protein product: CASSQDSWTREKLFF.

This clonotype appeared many times. The J gene is TRBJ2-1, the V gene TRBV29-1; D might be TRBD2 (6 bases). With 5 bases removed from V and 14 bases from J, the gap between germline ends came to 25 bases. The germline gives CDR1 SQVTM, CDR2 ANQGSEA. The CDR3 has 14 residues. CDR3 in amino acids: CSVRGAGRNLEKFF. DNA for the CDR3: TGCAGCGTTAGAGGGGCGGGACGAAATCTGGAAAAGTTCTTC.

This clonotype was seen a handful of times. The CDR3 region is CASSPKTGETGELFF. The CDR3 DNA reads as TGTGCCAGCAGCCCGAAGACAGGGGAAACCGGGGAGCTGTTTTTT. The J gene is TRBJ2-2, the V gene TRBV7-9; 8 positions agree with TRBD1. V was clipped by 5 bases and J by 5 bases; unmatched bases: 7. The CDR3 is 15 amino acids. Germline assignment: CDR1 SEHNR and CDR2 FQNEAQ (reference sequence).

This clonotype was recorded a few times. V and J are TRBV20-1 and TRBJ1-6; D is unresolved. CDR3 length equals 14 residues. Germline loops: CDR1 DFQATT, CDR2 SNEGSKA (reference sequence). V lost 5 bases and J 9 bases, leaving 17 bases between the germline ends. CDR3 bases: TGCAGTGCTTCGGACGGCACTTTTGGTTCACCCCTCCACTTT. This gives the protein CSASDGTFGSPLHF.

This clonotype was counted between two and nine times. The chain recombines TRBV7-2 with TRBJ2-1; D gene unclear. Deletions cut 0 bases from V and 15 bases from J, with 15 bases between. The CDR3 consists of 13 residues. Per germline, CDR1 SGHTA and CDR2 FQGNSA. The CDR3 nucleotides read TGTGCCAGCAGCTTAGCGACTGGCAGGCTCTGGTTCTTC. Its translation is CASSLATGRLWFF.

This clonotype has ten or more counts. The J gene is TRBJ2-1, the V gene TRBV20-1; 11 bases are shared with TRBD2. CDR1 and CDR2 from the germline V gene are DFQATT and SNEGSKA (reference sequence). This CDR3 has 12 amino acids. The V and J ends lost 8 bases and 9 bases, in that order; junction bases with no gene match: 6. CDR3 loop: CSTLAGGTEQFF. Here the CDR3 DNA reads TGCAGTACCCTAGCGGGAGGAACTGAGCAGTTCTTC.

This clonotype came up a few times. The rearrangement uses TRBV20-1 and TRBJ2-2, with 7 bases aligning to TRBD1. The germline V gene has CDR1 DFQATT and CDR2 SNEGSKA (reference sequence). This CDR3 contains 14 residues. V trimming: 2 bases; J trimming: 3 bases; junction bases outside the gene matches: 3. The CDR3 bases are TGCAGTGCTAGAACAGGGGCCTACACCGGGGAGCTGTTTTTT. Encoded protein: CSARTGAYTGELFF.

There are many counts of this clonotype. The J gene is TRBJ1-1, the V gene TRBV20-1, with D possibly being TRBD1 (5 bases). Trimming shortened V by 3 bases and J by 4 bases, and 18 bases separated the two germline ends. The CDR3 has 15 residues. Germline assignment: CDR1 DFQATT and CDR2 SNEGSKA (reference sequence). The CDR3 DNA sequence: TGCAGTGCTAGGCCCGTATCGGGGCGCGGCACTGAAGCTTTCTTT. Its translation is CSARPVSGRGTEAFF.

The rearrangement links TRBV28 to TRBJ2-1; the match to TRBD2 covers 7 bases. The J segment lost 4 bases and the V segment lost 7 bases, leaving 7 bases of the junction unmatched. Germline CDR1 reads MDHEN; CDR2 reads SYDVKM. The CDR3 sequence is 14 residues long. CDR3 sequence reads: CASTPAGSYNEQFF. The CDR3, as DNA: TGTGCCAGCACCCCAGCGGGATCTTACAATGAGCAGTTCTTC. The complete variable domain, with remaining parts taken from reference TRBV28 and TRBJ2-1, reads DVKVTQSSRYLVKRTGEKVFLECVQDMDHENMFWYRQDPGLGLRLIYFSYDVKMKEKGDIPEGYSVSREKKERFSLILESASTNQTSMYLCASTPAGSYNEQFFGPGTRLTVL.

Only a few counts were recorded for this clonotype. This chain joins TRBV20-1 and TRBJ2-1; 9 bases fit TRBD2. This CDR3 is built from 16 residues. V dropped 4 bases and J dropped 6; count of bases not matched to a gene: 13. Germline V CDR1 and CDR2: DFQATT, SNEGSKA (reference sequence). The CDR3 loop reads CSANTHSGSSPNEQFF. Written as DNA, the CDR3 is TGCAGTGCTAATACCCATAGCGGGAGCAGCCCCAATGAGCAGTTCTTC.